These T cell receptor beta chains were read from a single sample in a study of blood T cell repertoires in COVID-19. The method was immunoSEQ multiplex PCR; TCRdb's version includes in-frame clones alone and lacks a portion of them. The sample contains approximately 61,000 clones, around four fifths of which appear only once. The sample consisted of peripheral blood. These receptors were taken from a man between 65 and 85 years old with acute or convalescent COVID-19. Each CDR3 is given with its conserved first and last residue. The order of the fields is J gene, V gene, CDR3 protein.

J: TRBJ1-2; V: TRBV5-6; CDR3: CASSLPGGHGYTF
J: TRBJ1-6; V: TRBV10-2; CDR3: CASMRTGMNSPLHF
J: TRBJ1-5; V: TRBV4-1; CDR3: CASSKGWDREFNQPQHF
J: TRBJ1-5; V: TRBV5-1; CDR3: CASREDSHQPQHF
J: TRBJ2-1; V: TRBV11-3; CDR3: CASSPGRTPTDEQFF
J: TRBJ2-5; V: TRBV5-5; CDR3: CASSSLGGETQYF
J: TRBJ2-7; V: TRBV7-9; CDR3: CASSLSGYYEQYF
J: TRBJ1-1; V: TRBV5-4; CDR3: CASSLRQGPLTEAFF
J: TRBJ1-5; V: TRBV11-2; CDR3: CASSSSPQGWPQHF
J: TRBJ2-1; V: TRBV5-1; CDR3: CASSRTSGLSSYNEQFF
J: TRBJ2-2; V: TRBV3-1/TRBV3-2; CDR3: CASSPTGVGTGELFF
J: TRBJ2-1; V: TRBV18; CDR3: CASSPGQGPNEQFF
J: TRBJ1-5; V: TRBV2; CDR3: CASSTGNQPQHF
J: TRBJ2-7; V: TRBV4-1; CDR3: CASSHSLQGASFEQYF
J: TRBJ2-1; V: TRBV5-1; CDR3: CASSLELRQGSEQFF
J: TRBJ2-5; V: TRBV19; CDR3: CASSKQVAAEETQYF
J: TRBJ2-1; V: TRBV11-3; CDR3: CASSFNRFNNEQFF
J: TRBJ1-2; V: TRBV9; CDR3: CASSVRSEGLTDGYTF